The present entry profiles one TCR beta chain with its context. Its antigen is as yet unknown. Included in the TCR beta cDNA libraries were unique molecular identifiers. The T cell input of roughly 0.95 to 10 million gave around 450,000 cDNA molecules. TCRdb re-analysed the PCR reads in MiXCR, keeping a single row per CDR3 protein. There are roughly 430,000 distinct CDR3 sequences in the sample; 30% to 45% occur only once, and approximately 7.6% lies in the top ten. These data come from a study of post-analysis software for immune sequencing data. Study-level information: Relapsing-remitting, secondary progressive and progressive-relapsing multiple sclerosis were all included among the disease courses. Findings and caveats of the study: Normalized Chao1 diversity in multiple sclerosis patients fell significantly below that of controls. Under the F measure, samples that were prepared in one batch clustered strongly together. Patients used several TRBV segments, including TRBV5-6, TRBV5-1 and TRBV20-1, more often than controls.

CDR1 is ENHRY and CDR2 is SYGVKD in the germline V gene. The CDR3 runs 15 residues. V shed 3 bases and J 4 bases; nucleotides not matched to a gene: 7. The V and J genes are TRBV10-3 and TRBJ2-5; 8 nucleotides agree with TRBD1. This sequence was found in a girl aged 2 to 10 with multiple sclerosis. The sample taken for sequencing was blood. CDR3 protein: CAISDPGGQGETQYF. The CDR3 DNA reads TGTGCCATCAGTGACCCGGGTGGACAGGGAGAGACCCAGTACTTC.